The clone carrying this T cell receptor (beta chain) was counted only a few times. The antigen is undetermined. At one of its ends the junction is not consistent with the germline gene, which may arise from a read error. This entry belongs to a study of shared clonotypes between healthy human individuals. Germline-derived CDR1 and CDR2 are SQVTM and ANQGSEA. This CDR3 spans 10 amino acids. Study results and caveats: Among several donors, around 5% of naive CD4 clonotypes were found in common. Researchers found naive subsets generally carried larger estimated richness than memory subsets. Investigators collected only blood, and repertoires in tissues likely differ.

Some clones are missing from TCRdb's copy, which holds only in-frame ones; the method was immunoSEQ multiplex PCR. The table includes approximately 2.3 million clones, roughly 93% detected once. The V gene is TRBV29-1, the J gene TRBJ1-1; D gene ambiguous. The sample consisted of naive CD4+ T cells from PBMCs. The subset is: CD45RA+ positively selected. This receptor was taken from a man between 18 and 35 years old in good health. Some clones in this sample may be carry-over from other donors' samples. CDR3: CSVAYTEAFF. The CDR3 bases are TGCAGCGTCGCTTACACCGAAGCTTTCTTT.